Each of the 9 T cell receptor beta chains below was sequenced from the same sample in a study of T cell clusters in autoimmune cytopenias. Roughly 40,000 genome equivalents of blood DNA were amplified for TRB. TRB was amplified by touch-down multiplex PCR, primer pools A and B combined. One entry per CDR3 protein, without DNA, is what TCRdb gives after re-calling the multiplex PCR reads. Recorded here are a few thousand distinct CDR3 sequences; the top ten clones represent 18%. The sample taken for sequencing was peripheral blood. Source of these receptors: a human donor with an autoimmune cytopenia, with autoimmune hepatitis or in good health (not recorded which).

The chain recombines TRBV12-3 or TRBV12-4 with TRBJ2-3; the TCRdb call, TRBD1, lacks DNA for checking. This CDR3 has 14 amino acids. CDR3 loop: CAISKGGPTDTQYF.

CDR3 region: CSAREGGRRTGELFF. The chain employs TRBV20-1 and TRBJ2-2; TCRdb returns TRBD1, unconfirmable since there is no DNA. Per the germline V gene, CDR1 is DFQATT and CDR2 is SNEGSKA (reference sequence). This CDR3 has 15 amino acids.

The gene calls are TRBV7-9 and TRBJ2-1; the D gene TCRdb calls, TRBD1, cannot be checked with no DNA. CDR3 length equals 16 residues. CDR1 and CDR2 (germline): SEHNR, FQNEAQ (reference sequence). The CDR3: CASSPALASSYNEQFF. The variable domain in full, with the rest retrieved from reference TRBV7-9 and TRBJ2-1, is DTGVSQNPRHKITKRGQNVTFRCDPISEHNRLYWYRQTLGQGPEFLTYFQNEAQLEKSRLLSDRFSAERPKGSFSTLEIQRTEQGDSAMYLCASSPALASSYNEQFFGPGTRLTVL.

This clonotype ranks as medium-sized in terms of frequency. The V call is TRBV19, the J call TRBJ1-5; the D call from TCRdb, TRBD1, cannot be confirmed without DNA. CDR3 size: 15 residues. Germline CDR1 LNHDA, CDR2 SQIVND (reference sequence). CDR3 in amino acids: CASTPTHSLNQPQHF. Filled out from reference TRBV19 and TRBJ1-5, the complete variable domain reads DGGITQSPKYLFRKEGQNVTLSCEQNLNHDAMYWYRQDPGQGLRLIYYSQIVNDFQKGDIAEGYSVSREKKESFPLTVTSAQKNPTAFYLCASTPTHSLNQPQHFGDGTRLSIL.

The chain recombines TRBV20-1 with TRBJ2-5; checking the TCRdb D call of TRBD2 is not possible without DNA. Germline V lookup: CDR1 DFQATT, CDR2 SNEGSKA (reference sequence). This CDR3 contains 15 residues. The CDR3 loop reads CSARVPGTVWETQYF.

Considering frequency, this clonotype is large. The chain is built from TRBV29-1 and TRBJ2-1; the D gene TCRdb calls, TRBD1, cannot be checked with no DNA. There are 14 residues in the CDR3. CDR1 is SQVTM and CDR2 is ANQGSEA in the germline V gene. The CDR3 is CSALTAALYNEQFF.

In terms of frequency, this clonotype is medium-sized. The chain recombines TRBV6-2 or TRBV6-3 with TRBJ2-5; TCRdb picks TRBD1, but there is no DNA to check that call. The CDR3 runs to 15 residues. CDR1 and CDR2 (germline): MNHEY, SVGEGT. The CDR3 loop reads CASSYRTGAGETQYF.

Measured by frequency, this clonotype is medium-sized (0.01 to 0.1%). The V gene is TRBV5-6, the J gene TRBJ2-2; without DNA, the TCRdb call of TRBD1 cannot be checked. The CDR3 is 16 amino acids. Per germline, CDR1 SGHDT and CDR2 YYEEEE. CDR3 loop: CASSSWTGSRSGELFF.

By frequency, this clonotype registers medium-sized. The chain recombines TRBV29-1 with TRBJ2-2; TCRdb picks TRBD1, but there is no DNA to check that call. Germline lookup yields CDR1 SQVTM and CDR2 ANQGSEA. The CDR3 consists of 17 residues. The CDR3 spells CSVEYGPGRMNTGELFF.